The T cell receptor (beta chain) described here comes from a study of control samples from healthy donors and cancer patients (dated by TCRdb to the early 2020s). Library creation used the immunoSEQ multiplex PCR assay. The table comes from immuneACCESS by way of TCRdb, which keeps in-frame sequences with V and J called. Part of the clones is missing from these tables; in studies checked, under half for an unresolved V gene and the rest for unknown reasons. Across this sample there are fewer than 110,000 clones, with around 88% seen only once. The leading ten clones occupy about a fifth of the sample. Concerning this clone: What this receptor recognizes is not known. Base qualities are not provided; no much larger clone lies one nucleotide away.

This receptor was taken from a man in his sixties with lung cancer. Sequencing used PBMCs.

The CDR3 protein is CASSTQGFGYEQYV. The sequenced DNA: TGTGCCAGCAGCACACAGGGATTCGGCTACGAGCAGTACGTC. The V and J genes are TRBV7-8 and TRBJ2-7; TRBD1 might be the D gene, on 6 matching bases. CDR1 and CDR2, looked up from the germline V gene, are SGHVS and FQNEAQ. The junction shows trimming of 5 bases on V and 3 bases on J, plus 14 bases between the germline ends. Reading from cysteine to valine, the CDR3 counts 14 amino acids. Only CDR3 DNA remains: 42 bases, in frame from the first base.